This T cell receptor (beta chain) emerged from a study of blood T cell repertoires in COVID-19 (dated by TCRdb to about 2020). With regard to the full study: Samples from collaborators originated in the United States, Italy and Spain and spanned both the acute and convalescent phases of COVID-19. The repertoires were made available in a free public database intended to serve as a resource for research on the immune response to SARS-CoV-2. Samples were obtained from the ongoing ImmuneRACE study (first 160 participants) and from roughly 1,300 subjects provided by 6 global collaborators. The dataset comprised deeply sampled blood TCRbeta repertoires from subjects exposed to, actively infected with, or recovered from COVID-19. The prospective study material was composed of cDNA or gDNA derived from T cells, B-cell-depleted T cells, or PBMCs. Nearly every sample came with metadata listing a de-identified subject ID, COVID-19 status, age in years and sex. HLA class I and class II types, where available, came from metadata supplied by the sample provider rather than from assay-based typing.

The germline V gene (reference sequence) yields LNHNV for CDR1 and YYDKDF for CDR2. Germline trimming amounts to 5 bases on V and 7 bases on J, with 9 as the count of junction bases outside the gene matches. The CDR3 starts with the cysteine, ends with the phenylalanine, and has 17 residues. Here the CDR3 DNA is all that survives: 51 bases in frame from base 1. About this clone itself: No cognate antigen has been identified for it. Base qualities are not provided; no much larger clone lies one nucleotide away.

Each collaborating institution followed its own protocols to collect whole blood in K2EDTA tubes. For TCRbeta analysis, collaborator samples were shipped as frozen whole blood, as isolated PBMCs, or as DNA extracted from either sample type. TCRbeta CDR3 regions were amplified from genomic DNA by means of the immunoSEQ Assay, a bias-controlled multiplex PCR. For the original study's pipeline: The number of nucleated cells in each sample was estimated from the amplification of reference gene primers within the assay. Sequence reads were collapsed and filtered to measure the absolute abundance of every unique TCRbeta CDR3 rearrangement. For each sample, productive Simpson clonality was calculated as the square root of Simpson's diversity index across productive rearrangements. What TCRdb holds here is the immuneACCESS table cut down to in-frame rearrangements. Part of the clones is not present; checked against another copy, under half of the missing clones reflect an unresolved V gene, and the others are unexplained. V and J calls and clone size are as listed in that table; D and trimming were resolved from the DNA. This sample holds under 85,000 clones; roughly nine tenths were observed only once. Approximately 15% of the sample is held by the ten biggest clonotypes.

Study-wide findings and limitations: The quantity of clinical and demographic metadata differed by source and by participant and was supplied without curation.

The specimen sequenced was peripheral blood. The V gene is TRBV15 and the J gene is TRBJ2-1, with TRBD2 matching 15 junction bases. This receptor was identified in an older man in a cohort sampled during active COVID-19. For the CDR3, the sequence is CATSGLAGGPGLNEQFF. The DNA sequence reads TGTGCCACCAGCGGACTAGCGGGGGGGCCCGGATTGAATGAGCAGTTCTTC.